The source of this TCR beta chain is a study of molecular identifiers for immune sequencing clone quantification. With regard to this clonotype: Its target is unknown.

Methods described previously were used for bulk TCR libraries, and listed TCR primers were applied. Each CDR3 protein gets one entry after TCRdb re-called the PCR reads with MiXCR. The sample lists 490,000 or so distinct CDR3 sequences, about 20% occurring once. General study results and limits: Clones of above 20 RNA copies carried over 97% of effector molecules; in naive cells they carried under 1%.

The receptor's source is a human donor in good health. Some libraries in this study had Jurkat cell RNA spiked in. Sequences were obtained from naive CD8+ T cells from blood, with Jurkat cell RNA spiked in. Subset in this sample: FACS-sorted CD8+CD4-CCR7+CD45RA+ naive T cells.

For the CDR3, the DNA is TGTGCCAGCAGTCCCACAGGGTTCCGTCAGCCCCAGCATTTT. Translation: CASSPTGFRQPQHF. The genes are TRBV27 and TRBJ1-5; tentatively, D is TRBD1 (6 bases). This CDR3 comprises 14 residues. With 5 bases removed from V and 6 bases from J, the gap between germline ends came to 14 bases. Per germline, CDR1 MNHEY and CDR2 SMNVEV (reference sequence).